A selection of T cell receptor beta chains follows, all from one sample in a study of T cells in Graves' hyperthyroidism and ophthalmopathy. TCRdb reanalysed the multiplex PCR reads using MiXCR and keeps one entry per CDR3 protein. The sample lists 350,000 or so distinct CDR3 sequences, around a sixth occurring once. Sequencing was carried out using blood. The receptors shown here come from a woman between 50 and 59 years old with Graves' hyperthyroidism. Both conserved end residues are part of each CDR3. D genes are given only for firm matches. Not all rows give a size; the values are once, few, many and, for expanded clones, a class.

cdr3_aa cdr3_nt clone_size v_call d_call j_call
CASTRVGSDTQYF TGTGCCAGCACCAGGGTCGGGTCAGATACGCAGTATTTT . TRBV6-4 . TRBJ2-3
CSAKGQNSYEQYF TGCAGTGCTAAAGGACAAAACTCCTACGAGCAGTACTTC many TRBV20-1 . TRBJ2-7
CASSLRGRNEQYF TGTGCCAGCAGTTTACGCGGGAGGAACGAGCAGTACTTC . TRBV12-3/TRBV12-4 TRBD2 TRBJ2-7
CASSSWTGTDTQYF TGTGCCAGCAGTTCCTGGACAGGGACAGATACGCAGTATTTT many TRBV27 TRBD1 TRBJ2-3
CASRSRDFSTDTQYF TGTGCCAGTAGGTCTAGAGATTTTAGCACAGATACGCAGTATTTT few TRBV19 . TRBJ2-3
CATSGGKAETQYF TGCGCCACCTCAGGGGGGAAAGCGGAGACCCAGTACTTC few TRBV10-1 . TRBJ2-5
CASSFLGTDTQYF TGTGCCAGCAGCTTTTTGGGCACAGATACGCAGTATTTT many TRBV12-3/TRBV12-4 . TRBJ2-3
CASSTLGQGAGDTQYF TGTGCCAGCAGCACCCTCGGACAGGGGGCAGGAGATACGCAGTATTTT many TRBV7-9 TRBD1 TRBJ2-3
CASTGGGDSGLADTQYF TGTGCCAGCACGGGCGGGGGAGATTCGGGTTTGGCAGATACGCAGTATTTT many TRBV2 TRBD2 TRBJ2-3
CASSPSYTGAQFF TGTGCCAGCAGTCCCTCCTACACAGGGGCCCAGTTCTTC few TRBV6-2/TRBV6-3 TRBD1 TRBJ2-1
CASRGDRASSTDTQYF TGTGCCAGCAGGGGAGACAGAGCCTCTAGCACAGATACGCAGTATTTT many TRBV6-1 . TRBJ2-3
CSASFSLNEQFF TGCAGTGCTAGCTTCAGTCTCAATGAGCAGTTCTTC many TRBV20-1 . TRBJ2-1
CASSEWLAGGRETQYF TGTGCCAGCAGTGAATGGCTAGCGGGGGGCCGGGAGACCCAGTACTTC many TRBV6-1 TRBD2 TRBJ2-5
CASMDREETQYF TGTGCCAGCATGGACAGGGAGGAGACCCAGTACTTC . TRBV6-2/TRBV6-3 TRBD1 TRBJ2-5
CASSLRQVEGYTF TGTGCCAGCAGTTTACGACAGGTGGAGGGCTACACCTTC many TRBV12-3/TRBV12-4 . TRBJ1-2
CASSVQGNSCEQYF TGTGCCAGCAGCGTACAGGGGAACTCCTGCGAGCAGTACTTC few TRBV28 TRBD1 TRBJ2-7
CASSEETAFNYGYTF TGTGCCAGCAGTGAAGAGACAGCCTTCAACTATGGCTACACCTTC . TRBV6-1 . TRBJ1-2
CASSSERGRITDTQYF TGTGCCAGCAGCTCAGAGCGGGGGCGTATTACAGATACGCAGTATTTT many TRBV7-9 TRBD2 TRBJ2-3
CASSPQGSEQYF TGTGCCAGCAGCCCACAAGGCTCCGAGCAGTACTTC few TRBV14 . TRBJ2-7
CSAYPGGETVNYGYTF TGCAGTGCGTACCCAGGGGGCGAGACTGTGAACTATGGCTACACCTTC few TRBV20-1 TRBD1 TRBJ1-2
CASSQGQGSGREAFF TGTGCCAGCAGCCAAGGACAGGGATCGGGGAGAGAAGCTTTCTTT many TRBV12-3/TRBV12-4 TRBD1 TRBJ1-1
CASSPSLGTSSYEQYF TGTGCCAGCAGCCCCTCTTTGGGGACCTCTTCCTACGAGCAGTACTTC . TRBV7-9 . TRBJ2-7
CASSYGLAVYEQYF TGTGCCAGCAGCTACGGACTAGCTGTCTACGAGCAGTACTTC many TRBV11-2 TRBD2 TRBJ2-7
CAWSVLAGTEQYF TGTGCCTGGAGTGTATTGGCAGGGACTGAGCAGTACTTC many TRBV30 . TRBJ2-7
CASSQAGGAGADGYTF TGTGCCAGCAGCCAAGCTGGGGGGGCGGGGGCCGATGGCTACACCTTC many TRBV3-1 . TRBJ1-2
CASSQEPGPSETQYF TGTGCCAGCAGCCAAGAACCGGGACCGTCGGAGACCCAGTACTTC . TRBV3-1 . TRBJ2-5
CASNSRGPDGYTF TGTGCCAGTAATTCCAGGGGGCCTGATGGCTACACCTTC . TRBV19 TRBD1 TRBJ1-2
CASSQAGVGSPLHF TGTGCCAGCAGCCAAGCAGGGGTAGGTTCACCCCTCCACTTT . TRBV11-2 . TRBJ1-6
CASSSQQGIGYTF TGTGCCAGCAGTTCCCAACAGGGAATTGGCTACACCTTC . TRBV27 . TRBJ1-2
CASSQGTPYHMNTEAFF TGTGCCAGCAGTCAAGGGACACCTTATCACATGAACACTGAAGCTTTCTTT . TRBV6-2/TRBV6-3 . TRBJ1-1
CASSPSAGNEKLFF TGTGCCAGCAGCCCCTCGGCGGGGAATGAAAAACTGTTTTTT many TRBV3-1 . TRBJ1-4
CASSLAGTGAEKLFF TGCGCCAGCAGCTTAGCCGGGACAGGGGCCGAAAAACTGTTTTTT few TRBV5-1 TRBD1 TRBJ1-4
CSARDLGEDTGELFF TGCAGTGCTAGAGATTTGGGGGAGGACACCGGGGAGCTGTTTTTT few TRBV20-1 . TRBJ2-2
CASRPGTATWDSPLHF TGTGCCAGCAGACCCGGGACAGCTACCTGGGATTCACCCCTCCACTTT many TRBV12-3/TRBV12-4 TRBD1 TRBJ1-6
CSAGRTFQETQYF TGCAGTGCTGGCCGGACCTTCCAAGAGACCCAGTACTTC few TRBV20-1 . TRBJ2-5
CATSRYREVRGTYNEQFF TGTGCCACCAGCAGATACAGGGAGGTCAGGGGAACATACAATGAGCAGTTCTTC many TRBV15 . TRBJ2-1
CASSWETSGITGELFF TGTGCCAGCAGCTGGGAGACTAGCGGTATAACCGGGGAGCTGTTTTTT . TRBV7-2 TRBD2 TRBJ2-2
CASSSGAGYTF TGTGCCAGCAGTTCAGGGGCGGGCTACACCTTC . TRBV27 . TRBJ1-2
CASSLVMGYDQPQHF TGTGCCAGCAGCTTAGTGATGGGATACGATCAGCCCCAGCATTTT once TRBV7-8 . TRBJ1-5
CASSFLSGGELFF TGTGCCAGCAGTTTTTTATCTGGCGGGGAGCTGTTTTTT few TRBV28 . TRBJ2-2
CASSLLGAVQETQYF TGTGCCAGCAGCCTCCTCGGGGCCGTTCAAGAGACCCAGTACTTC few TRBV11-2 . TRBJ2-5
CASSSLLAGGAGTGELFF TGTGCCAGCAGCTCTTTATTAGCGGGAGGGGCTGGCACCGGGGAGCTGTTTTTT few TRBV6-1 TRBD2 TRBJ2-2
CASSEALPAGGPGANIQYF TGTGCCAGCAGTGAAGCGCTTCCTGCGGGAGGGCCAGGGGCAAACATTCAGTACTTC many TRBV2 TRBD2 TRBJ2-4
CASSLGSREQYF TGTGCCAGCAGCCTCGGGAGCCGCGAGCAGTACTTC many TRBV7-9 . TRBJ2-7
CASRPGTGRSNNSPLHF TGTGCCAGCAGGCCCGGGACAGGGAGAAGTAACAATTCACCCCTCCACTTT . TRBV2 TRBD1 TRBJ1-6
CASSLHPGTGGAYNEQFF TGTGCCAGCAGCCTACACCCAGGGACCGGGGGCGCCTACAATGAGCAGTTCTTC many TRBV13 . TRBJ2-1
CASSLLDGRGGLAFF TGTGCCAGCAGTCTACTTGACGGGAGGGGGGGACTAGCTTTCTTT many TRBV28 . TRBJ1-1
CASTSRGGGGETQYF TGTGCCAGCACCTCGCGGGGGGGTGGAGGGGAGACCCAGTACTTC many TRBV3-1 TRBD2 TRBJ2-5
CASSEVPYGQPSYEQFF TGCGCCAGCAGTGAGGTTCCCTATGGACAGCCCTCTTACGAGCAGTTCTTC . TRBV10-1 . TRBJ2-1
CASLESVAKNIQYF TGTGCCAGCTTAGAGTCCGTTGCTAAAAACATTCAGTACTTC . TRBV2 . TRBJ2-4
CASGLGPGTSGNTGELFF TGTGCTAGTGGTTTGGGGCCCGGAACTAGCGGAAACACCGGGGAGCTGTTTTTT . TRBV12-5 TRBD2 TRBJ2-2